This T cell receptor beta chain is from a study of cytomegalovirus exposure and HLA in healthy donors. Study-level results: Through in vitro validation, three CMV-associated chains were shown to be specific for CMV antigens.

13 Jbeta primers and 60 Vbeta primers were used for the PCR. TCRdb keeps only in-frame clones here, not all; method: immunoSEQ multiplex PCR. The repertoire holds 100,000 to 150,000 clones, with around three quarters as singletons. The table lists this clone with a few counts. Its specificity is not known. V was shortened by 0 bases and J by 1 base, with 6 bases between the two germline ends. The CDR3 is 14 amino acids. CDR1 is LGHNA and CDR2 is YSLEER in the germline V gene. The receptor was isolated from a woman aged 45-65 years in good health and CMV-seronegative. The sample consisted of PBMCs. The chain is built from TRBV4-3 and TRBJ1-2; D is undetermined. As DNA, the CDR3 is TGCGCCAGCAGCCAAGAATACGGTAACTATGGCTACACCTTC. As protein: CASSQEYGNYGYTF.